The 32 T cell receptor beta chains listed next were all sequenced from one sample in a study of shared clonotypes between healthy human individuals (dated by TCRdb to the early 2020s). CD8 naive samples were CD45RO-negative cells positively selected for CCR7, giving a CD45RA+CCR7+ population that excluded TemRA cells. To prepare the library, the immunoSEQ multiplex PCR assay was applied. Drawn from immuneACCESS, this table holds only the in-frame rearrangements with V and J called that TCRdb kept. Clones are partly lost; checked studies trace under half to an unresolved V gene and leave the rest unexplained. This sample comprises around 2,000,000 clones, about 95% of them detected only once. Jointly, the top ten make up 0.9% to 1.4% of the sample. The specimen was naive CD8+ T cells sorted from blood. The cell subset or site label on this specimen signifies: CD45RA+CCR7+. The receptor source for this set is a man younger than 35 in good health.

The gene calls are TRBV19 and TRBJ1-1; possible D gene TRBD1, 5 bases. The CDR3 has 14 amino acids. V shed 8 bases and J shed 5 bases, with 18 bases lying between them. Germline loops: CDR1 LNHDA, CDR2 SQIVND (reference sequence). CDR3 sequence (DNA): TGTGCCAGTGATCGACCAGGGACCGGGACTGAAGCTTTCTTT. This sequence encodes CASDRPGTGTEAFF.

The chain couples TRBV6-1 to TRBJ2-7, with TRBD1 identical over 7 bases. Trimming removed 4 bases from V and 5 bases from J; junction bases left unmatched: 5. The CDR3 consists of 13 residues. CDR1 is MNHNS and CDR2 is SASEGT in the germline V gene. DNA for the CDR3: TGTGCCAGCAGTGCGACAGGGACGGACGAGCAGTACTTC. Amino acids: CASSATGTDEQYF.

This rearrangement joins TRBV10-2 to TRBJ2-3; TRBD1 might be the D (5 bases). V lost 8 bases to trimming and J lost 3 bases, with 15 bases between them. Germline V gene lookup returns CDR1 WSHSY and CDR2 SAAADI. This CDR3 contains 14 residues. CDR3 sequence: CASGAGLETDTQYF. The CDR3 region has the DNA TGCGCCAGCGGCGCAGGGTTGGAGACAGATACGCAGTATTTT.

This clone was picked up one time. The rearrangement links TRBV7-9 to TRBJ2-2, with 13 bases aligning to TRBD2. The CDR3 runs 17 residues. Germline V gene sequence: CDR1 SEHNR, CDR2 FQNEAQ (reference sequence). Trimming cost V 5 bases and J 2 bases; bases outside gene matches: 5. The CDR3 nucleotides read TGTGCCAGCAGCGCACTAGCGGGGGGGCCTAACACCGGGGAGCTGTTTTTT. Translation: CASSALAGGPNTGELFF.

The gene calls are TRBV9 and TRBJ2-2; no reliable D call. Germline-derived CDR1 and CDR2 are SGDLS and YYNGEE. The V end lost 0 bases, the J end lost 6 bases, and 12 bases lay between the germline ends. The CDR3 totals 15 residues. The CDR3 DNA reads TGTGCCAGCAGCGTAGGAGCCCTCACCCCCGGGGAGCTGTTTTTT. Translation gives CASSVGALTPGELFF.

The chain's CDR3 is CASSPWQGGTGELFF. For the CDR3, the DNA is TGTGCCAGCAGCCCGTGGCAGGGTGGCACCGGGGAGCTGTTTTTT. The genes are TRBV5-4 and TRBJ2-2; possible D gene TRBD1, 5 bases. Germline assignment: CDR1 SGHNT and CDR2 YYREEE (reference sequence). The germline V and J ends were trimmed by 4 bases and 4 bases, with 14 bases remaining between them. The length of the CDR3 is 15 residues. The full variable domain, its missing parts supplied by reference TRBV5-4 and TRBJ2-2, is ETGVTQSPTHLIKTRGQQVTLRCSSQSGHNTVSWYQQALGQGPQFIFQYYREEENGRGNFPPRFSGLQFPNYSSELNVNALELDDSALYLCASSPWQGGTGELFFGEGSRLTVL.

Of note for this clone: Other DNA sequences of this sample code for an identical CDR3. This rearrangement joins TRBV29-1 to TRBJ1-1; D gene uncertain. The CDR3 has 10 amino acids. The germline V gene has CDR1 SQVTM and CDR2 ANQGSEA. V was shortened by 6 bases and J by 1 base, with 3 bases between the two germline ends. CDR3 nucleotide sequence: TGCAGCGTATCGAACACTGAAGCTTTCTTT. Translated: CSVSNTEAFF.

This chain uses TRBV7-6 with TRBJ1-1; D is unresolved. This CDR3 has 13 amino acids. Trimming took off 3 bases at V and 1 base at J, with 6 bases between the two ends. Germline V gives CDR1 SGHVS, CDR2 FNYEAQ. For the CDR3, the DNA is TGTGCCAGCAGCTTGATCGAGAACACTGAAGCTTTCTTT. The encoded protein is CASSLIENTEAFF.

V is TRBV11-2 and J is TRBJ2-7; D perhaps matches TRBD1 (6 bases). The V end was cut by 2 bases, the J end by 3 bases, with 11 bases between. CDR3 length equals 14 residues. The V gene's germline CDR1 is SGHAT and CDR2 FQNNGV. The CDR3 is CASSLSGGNYEQYF. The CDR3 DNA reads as TGTGCCAGCAGCTTATCTGGGGGCAACTACGAGCAGTACTTC.

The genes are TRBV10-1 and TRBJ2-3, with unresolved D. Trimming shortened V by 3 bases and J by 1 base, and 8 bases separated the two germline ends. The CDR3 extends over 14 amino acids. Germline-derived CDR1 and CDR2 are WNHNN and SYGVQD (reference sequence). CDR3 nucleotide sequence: TGCGCCAGCAGTGAAGGAAGGGGCACAGATACGCAGTATTTT. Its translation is CASSEGRGTDTQYF.

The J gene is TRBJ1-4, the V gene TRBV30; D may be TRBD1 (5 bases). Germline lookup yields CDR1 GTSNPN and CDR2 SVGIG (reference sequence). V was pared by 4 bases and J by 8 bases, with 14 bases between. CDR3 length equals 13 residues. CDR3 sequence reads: CAWTQVGGEKLFF. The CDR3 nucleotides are TGTGCCTGGACCCAGGTGGGGGGGGAAAAACTGTTTTTT.

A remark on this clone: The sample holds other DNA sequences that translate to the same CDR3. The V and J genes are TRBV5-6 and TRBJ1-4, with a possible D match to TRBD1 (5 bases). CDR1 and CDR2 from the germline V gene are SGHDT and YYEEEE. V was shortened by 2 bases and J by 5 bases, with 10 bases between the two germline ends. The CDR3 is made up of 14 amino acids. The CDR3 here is CASSFGRGNEKLFF. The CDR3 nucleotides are TGTGCCAGCAGCTTCGGACGGGGGAATGAAAAACTGTTTTTT.

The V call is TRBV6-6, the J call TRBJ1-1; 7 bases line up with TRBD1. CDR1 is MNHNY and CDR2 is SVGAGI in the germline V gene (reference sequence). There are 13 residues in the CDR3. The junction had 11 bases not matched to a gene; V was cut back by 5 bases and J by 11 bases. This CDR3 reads CASSDNPGGRAFF. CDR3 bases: TGTGCCAGCAGTGACAACCCAGGGGGACGGGCTTTCTTT.

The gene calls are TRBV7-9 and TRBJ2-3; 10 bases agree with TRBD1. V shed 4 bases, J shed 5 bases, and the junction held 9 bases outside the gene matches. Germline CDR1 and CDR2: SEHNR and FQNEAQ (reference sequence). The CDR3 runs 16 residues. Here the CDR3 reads CASSSPVGQGVDTQYF. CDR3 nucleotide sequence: TGTGCCAGCAGCTCCCCCGTCGGACAGGGGGTAGATACGCAGTATTTT.

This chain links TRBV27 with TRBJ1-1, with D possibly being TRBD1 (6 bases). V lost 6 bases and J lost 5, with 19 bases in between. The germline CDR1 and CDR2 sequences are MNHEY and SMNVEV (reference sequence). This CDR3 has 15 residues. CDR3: CASRQGIGVGTEAFF. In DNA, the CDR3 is TGTGCCAGCAGACAGGGAATTGGGGTGGGGACTGAAGCTTTCTTT.

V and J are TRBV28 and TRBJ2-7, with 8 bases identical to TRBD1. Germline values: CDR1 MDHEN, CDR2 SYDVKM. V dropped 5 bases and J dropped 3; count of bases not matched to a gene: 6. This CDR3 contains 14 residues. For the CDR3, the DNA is TGTGCCAGCAGTCGAGGGACAGGCAGCTACGAGCAGTACTTC. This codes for CASSRGTGSYEQYF.

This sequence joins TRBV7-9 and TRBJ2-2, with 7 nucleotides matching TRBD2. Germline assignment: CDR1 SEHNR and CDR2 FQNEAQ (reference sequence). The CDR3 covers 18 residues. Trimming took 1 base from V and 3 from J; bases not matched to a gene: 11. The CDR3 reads CASSLGYGAREHTGELFF. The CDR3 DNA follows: TGTGCCAGCAGCTTAGGGTACGGGGCGCGGGAGCACACCGGGGAGCTGTTTTTT.

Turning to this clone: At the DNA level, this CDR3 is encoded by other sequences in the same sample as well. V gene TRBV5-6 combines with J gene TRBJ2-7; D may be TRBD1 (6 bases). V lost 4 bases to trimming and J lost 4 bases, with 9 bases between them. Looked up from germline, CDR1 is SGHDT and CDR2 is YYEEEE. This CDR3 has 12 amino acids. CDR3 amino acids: CASSGGSYEQYF. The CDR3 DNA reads TGTGCCAGCAGCGGGGGCTCGTACGAGCAGTACTTC. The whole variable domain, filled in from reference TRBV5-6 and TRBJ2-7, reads DAGVTQSPTHLIKTRGQQVTLRCSPKSGHDTVSWYQQALGQGPQFIFQYYEEEERQRGNFPDRFSGHQFPNYSSELNVNALLLGDSALYLCASSGGSYEQYFGPGTRLTVT.

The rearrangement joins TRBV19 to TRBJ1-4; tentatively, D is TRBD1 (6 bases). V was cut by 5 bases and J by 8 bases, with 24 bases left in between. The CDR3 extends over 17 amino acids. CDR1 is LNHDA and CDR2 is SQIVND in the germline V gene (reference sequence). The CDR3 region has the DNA TGTGCCAGTAGTCCTGAGGGGGTCTATAGAATGAGCGAAAAACTGTTTTTT. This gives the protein CASSPEGVYRMSEKLFF. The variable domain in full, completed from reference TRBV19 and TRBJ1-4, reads DGGITQSPKYLFRKEGQNVTLSCEQNLNHDAMYWYRQDPGQGLRLIYYSQIVNDFQKGDIAEGYSVSREKKESFPLTVTSAQKNPTAFYLCASSPEGVYRMSEKLFFGSGTQLSVL.

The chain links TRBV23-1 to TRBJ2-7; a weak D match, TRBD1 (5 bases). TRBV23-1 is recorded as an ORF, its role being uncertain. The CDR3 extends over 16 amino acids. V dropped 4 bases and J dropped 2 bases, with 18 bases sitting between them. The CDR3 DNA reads TGCGCCAGCAGTCGCCCCCTCCAGGGTTGGACCTACGAGCAGTACTTC. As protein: CASSRPLQGWTYEQYF.

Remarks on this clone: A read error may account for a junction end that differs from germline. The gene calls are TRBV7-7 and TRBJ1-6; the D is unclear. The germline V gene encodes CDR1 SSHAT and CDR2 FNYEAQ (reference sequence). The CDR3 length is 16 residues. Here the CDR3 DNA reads TGTGCTAGCAGCTTACGGTTAGGGCAGAGGGATTCACCCCTCCACTTT. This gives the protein CASSLRLGQRDSPLHF.

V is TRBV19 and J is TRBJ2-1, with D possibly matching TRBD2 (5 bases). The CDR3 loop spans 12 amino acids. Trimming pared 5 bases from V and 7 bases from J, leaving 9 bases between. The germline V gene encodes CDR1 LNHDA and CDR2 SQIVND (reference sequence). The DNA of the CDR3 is TGTGCCAGTAGTCCTACGGGGAATGAGCAGTTCTTC. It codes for CASSPTGNEQFF.

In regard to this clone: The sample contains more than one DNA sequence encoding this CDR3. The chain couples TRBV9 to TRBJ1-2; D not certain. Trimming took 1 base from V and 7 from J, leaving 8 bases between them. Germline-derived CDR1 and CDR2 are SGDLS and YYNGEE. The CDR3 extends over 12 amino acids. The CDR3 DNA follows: TGTGCCAGCAGCGTACAAGGGTCTGGCTACACCTTC. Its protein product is CASSVQGSGYTF.

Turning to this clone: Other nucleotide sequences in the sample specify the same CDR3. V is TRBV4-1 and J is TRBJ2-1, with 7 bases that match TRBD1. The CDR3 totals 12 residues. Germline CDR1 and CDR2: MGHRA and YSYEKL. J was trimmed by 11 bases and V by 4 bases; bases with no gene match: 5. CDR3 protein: CASSPDRVQQFF. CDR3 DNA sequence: TGCGCCAGCAGCCCCGACAGGGTACAGCAGTTCTTC.

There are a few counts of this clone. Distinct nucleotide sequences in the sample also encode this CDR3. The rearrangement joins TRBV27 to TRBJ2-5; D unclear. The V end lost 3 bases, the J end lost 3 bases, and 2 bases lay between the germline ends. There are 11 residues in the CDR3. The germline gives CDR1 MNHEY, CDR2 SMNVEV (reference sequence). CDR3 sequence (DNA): TGTGCCAGCAGTTTCGAAGAGACCCAGTACTTC. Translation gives CASSFEETQYF.

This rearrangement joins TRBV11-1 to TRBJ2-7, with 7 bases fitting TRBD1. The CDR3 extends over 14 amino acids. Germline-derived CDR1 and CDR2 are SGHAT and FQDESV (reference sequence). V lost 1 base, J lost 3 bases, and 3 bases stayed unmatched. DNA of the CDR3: TGTGCCAGCAGCTTAGGACAGGGCCTCTACGAGCAGTACTTC. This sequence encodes CASSLGQGLYEQYF.

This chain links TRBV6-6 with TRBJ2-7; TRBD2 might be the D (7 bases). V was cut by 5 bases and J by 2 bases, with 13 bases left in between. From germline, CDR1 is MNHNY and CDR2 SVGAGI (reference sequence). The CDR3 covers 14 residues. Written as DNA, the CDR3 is TGTGCCAGCAGTAACAGGGACTACACCTACGAGCAGTACTTC. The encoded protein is CASSNRDYTYEQYF.

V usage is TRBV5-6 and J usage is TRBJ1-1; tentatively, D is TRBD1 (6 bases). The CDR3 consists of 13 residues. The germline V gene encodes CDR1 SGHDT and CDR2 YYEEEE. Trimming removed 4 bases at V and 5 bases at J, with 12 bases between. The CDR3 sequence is CASSLEGETEAFF. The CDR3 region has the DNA TGTGCCAGCAGCCTGGAGGGGGAGACTGAAGCTTTCTTT.

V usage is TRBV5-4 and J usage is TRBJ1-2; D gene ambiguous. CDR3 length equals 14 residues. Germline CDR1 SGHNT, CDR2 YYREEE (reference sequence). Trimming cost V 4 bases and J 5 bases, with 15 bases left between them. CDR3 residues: CASSQIGDWYGYTF. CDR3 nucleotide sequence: TGTGCCAGCAGCCAAATCGGGGATTGGTATGGCTACACCTTC.

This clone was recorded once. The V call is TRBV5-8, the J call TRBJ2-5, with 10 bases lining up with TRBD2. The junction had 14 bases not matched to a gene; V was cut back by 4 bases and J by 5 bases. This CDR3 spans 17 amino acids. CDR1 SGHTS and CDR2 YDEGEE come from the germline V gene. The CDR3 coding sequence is TGTGCCAGCAGCCTGTGGCTAGCGGGAGAAGAAGGGGAGACCCAGTACTTC. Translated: CASSLWLAGEEGETQYF.

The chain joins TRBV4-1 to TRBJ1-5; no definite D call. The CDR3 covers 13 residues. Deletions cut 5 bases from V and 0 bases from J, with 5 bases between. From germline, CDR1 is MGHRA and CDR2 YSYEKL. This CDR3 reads CASSYNSNQPQHF. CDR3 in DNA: TGCGCCAGCAGCTATAATAGCAATCAGCCCCAGCATTTT.

The DNA of the CDR3 is TGTGCCAGCAGCCCATATGGACAGCTTAATTCTAACTATGGCTACACCTTC. It is translated as CASSPYGQLNSNYGYTF. This chain connects TRBV13 to TRBJ1-2; D may be TRBD1 (6 bases). The V gene's germline CDR1 is PRHDT and CDR2 FYEKMQ (reference sequence). Trimming left V 5 bases short and J 0 bases short, with 19 bases between. The CDR3 consists of 17 residues.